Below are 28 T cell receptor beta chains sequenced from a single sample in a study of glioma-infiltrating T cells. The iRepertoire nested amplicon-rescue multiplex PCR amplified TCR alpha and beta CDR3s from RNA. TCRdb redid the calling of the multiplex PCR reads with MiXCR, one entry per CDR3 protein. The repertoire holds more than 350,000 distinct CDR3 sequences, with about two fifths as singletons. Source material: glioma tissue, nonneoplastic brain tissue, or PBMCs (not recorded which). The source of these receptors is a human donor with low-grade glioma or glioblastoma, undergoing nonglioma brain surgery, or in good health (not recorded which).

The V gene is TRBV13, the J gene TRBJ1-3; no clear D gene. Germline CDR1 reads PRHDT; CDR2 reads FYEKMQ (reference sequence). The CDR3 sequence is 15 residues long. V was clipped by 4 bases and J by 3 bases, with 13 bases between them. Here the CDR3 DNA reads TGTGCCAGCAGCTCAGGCTGGGAGAATGGAAACACCATATATTTT. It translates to CASSSGWENGNTIYF.

The CDR3 coding sequence is TGTGCCAGCAGATTACGGGGACAGTTCTACAATGAGCAGTTCTTC. It is translated as CASRLRGQFYNEQFF. The rearrangement uses TRBV28 and TRBJ2-1, with TRBD1 matching over 7 bases. Trimming removed 6 bases from V and 3 bases from J; junction bases left unmatched: 8. The CDR3 is 15 residues long. Germline-derived CDR1 and CDR2 are MDHEN and SYDVKM.

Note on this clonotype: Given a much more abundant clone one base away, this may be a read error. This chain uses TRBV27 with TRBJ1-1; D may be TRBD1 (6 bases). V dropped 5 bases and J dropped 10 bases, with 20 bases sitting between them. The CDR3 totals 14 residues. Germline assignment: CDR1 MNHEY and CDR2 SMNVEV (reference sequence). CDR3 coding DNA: TGTGCCAGCAGTCGGGGGGCGGGCGGCTCTGGAGCTTTCTTT. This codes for CASSRGAGGSGAFF.

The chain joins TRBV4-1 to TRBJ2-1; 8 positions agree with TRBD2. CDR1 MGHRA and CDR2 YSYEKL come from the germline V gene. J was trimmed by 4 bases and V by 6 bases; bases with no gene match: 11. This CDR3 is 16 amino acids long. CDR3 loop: CASRQLAGTVYNEQFF. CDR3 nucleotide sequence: TGCGCCAGCAGACAATTAGCGGGGACCGTTTACAATGAGCAGTTCTTC.

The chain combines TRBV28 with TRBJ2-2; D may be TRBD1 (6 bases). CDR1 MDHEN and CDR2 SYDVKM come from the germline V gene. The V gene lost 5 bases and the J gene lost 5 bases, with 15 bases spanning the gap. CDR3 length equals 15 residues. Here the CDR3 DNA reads TGTGCCAGCAGTGTCTTCGGGACAAGGACCGGGGAGCTGTTTTTT. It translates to CASSVFGTRTGELFF.

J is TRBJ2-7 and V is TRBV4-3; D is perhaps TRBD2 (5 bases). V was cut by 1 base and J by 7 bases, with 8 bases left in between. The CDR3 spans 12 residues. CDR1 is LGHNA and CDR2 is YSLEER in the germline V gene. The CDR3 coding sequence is TGCGCCAGCAGCCAAGGCTCGGGGGAGCAGTACTTC. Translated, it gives CASSQGSGEQYF.

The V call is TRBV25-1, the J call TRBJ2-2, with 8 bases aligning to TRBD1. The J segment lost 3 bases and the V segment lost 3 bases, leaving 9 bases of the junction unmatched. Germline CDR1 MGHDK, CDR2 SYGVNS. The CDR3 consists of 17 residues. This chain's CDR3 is CASSDLDRALDTGELFF. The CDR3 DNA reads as TGTGCCAGCAGTGATTTGGACAGGGCATTGGACACCGGGGAGCTGTTTTTT.

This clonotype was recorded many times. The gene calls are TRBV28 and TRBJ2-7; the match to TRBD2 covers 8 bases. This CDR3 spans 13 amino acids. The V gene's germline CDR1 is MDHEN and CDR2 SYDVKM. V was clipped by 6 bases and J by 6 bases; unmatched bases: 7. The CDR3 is CASREAGVAEQYF. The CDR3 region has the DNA TGTGCCAGCAGAGAAGCGGGAGTAGCCGAGCAGTACTTC.

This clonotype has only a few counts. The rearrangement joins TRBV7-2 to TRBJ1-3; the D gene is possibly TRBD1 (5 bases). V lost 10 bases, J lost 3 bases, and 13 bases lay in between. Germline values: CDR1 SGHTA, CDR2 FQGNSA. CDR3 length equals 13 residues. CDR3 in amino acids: CATTGQLGNTIYF. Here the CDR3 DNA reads TGTGCCACCACGGGGCAGCTTGGAAACACCATATATTTT.

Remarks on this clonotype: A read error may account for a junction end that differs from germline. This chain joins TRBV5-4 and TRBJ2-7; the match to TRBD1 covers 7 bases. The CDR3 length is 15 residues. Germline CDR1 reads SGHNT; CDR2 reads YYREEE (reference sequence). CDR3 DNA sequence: TGTGCCAGCAGCTTTCCGGGACAGTCCTCCTGCGAGCAGTACTTC. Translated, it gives CASSFPGQSSCEQYF.

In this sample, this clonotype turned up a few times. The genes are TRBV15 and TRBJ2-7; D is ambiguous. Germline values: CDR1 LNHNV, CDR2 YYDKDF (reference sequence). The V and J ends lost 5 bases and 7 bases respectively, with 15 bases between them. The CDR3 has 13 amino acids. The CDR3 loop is CATSQDAQQEQYF. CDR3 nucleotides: TGTGCCACCAGCCAAGATGCTCAGCAAGAGCAGTACTTC.

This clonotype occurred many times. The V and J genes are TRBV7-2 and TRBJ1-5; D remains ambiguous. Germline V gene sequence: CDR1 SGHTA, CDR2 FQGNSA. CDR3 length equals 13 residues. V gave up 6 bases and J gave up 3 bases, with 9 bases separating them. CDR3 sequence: CASRLGVNQPQHF. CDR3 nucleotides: TGTGCCAGCAGGTTGGGAGTCAATCAGCCCCAGCATTTT.

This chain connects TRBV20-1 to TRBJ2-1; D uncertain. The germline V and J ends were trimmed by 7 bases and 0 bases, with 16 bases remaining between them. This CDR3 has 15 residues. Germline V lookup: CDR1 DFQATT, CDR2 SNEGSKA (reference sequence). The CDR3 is CSVMTSRSSYNEQFF. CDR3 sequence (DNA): TGCAGTGTTATGACGTCAAGAAGCTCCTACAATGAGCAGTTCTTC.

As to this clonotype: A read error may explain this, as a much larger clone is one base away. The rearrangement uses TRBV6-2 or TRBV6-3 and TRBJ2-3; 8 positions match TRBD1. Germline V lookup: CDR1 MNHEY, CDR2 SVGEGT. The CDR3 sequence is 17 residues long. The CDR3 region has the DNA TGTGCCAGCAGTTACAGCCTCCAGGGGGCATACACAGATACGCAGAATTTT. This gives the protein CASSYSLQGAYTDTQNF.

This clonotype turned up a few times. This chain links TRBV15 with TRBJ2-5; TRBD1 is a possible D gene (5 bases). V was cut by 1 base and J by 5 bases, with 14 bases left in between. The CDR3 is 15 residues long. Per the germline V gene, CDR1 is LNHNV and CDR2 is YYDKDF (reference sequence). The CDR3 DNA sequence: TGTGCCACCAGCAGAGCAAGGGGATCATTGGAGACCCAGTACTTC. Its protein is CATSRARGSLETQYF.

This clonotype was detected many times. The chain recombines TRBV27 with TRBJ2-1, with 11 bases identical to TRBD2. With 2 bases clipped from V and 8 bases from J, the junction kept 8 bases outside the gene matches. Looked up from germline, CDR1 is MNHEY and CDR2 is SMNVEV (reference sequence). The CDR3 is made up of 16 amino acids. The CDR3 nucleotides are TGTGCCAGCAGTTTACCTAGCGGGAGGTCTTTGGATGAGCAGTTCTTC. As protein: CASSLPSGRSLDEQFF.

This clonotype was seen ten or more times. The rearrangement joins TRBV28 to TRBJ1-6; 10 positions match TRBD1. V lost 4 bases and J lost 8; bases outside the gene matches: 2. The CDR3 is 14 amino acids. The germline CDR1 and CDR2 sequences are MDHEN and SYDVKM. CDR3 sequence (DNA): TGTGCCAGCAGTTCGGGACAGGGGTATTCACCCCTCCACTTT. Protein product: CASSSGQGYSPLHF.

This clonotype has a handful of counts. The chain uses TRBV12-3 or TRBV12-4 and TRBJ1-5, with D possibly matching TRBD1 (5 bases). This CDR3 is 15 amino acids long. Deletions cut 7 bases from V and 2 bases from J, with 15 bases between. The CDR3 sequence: CASTAGGGGNQPQHF. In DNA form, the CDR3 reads TGTGCCAGCACCGCGGGGGGTGGAGGCAATCAGCCCCAGCATTTT.

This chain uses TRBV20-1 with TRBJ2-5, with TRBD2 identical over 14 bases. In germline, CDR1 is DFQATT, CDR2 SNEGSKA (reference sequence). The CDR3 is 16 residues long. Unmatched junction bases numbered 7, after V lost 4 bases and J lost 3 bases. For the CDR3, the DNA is TGCAGTGCTACTGGCTCGGGACTAGCGGGAGAAGAGACCCAGTACTTC. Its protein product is CSATGSGLAGEETQYF.

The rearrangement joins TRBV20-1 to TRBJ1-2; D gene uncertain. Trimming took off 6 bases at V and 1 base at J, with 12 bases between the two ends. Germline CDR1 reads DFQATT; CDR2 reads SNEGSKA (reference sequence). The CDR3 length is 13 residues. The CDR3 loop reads CSAGSEINYGYTF. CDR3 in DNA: TGCAGTGCAGGAAGTGAGATTAACTATGGCTACACCTTC.

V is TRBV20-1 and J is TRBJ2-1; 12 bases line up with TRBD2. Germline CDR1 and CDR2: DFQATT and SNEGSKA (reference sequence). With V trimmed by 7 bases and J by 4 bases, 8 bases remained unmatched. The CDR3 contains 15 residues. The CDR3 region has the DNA TGCAGTGTCCCGCCTAGCGGGAGGGATTACAATGAGCAGTTCTTC. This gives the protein CSVPPSGRDYNEQFF.

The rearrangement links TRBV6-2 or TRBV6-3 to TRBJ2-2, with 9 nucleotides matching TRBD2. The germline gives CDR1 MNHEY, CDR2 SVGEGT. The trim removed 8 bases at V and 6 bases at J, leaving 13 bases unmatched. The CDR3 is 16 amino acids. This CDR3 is CASGLLAGRAPGELFF. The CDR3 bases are TGTGCCAGCGGACTGCTAGCGGGACGCGCTCCCGGGGAGCTGTTTTTT.

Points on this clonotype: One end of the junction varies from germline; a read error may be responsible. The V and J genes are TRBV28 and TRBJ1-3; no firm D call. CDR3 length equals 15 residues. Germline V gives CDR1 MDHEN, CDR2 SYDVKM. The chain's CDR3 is CASSLRESAGKTIYF. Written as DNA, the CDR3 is TGTGCCAGCAGTTTAAGGGAAAGCGCTGGAAAGACCATATATTTT.

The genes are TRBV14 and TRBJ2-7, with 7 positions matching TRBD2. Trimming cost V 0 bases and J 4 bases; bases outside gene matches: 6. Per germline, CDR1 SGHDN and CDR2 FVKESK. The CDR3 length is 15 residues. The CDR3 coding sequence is TGTGCCAGCAGCCAAGAGTGGGAGGGCCAGTACGAGCAGTACTTC. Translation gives CASSQEWEGQYEQYF.

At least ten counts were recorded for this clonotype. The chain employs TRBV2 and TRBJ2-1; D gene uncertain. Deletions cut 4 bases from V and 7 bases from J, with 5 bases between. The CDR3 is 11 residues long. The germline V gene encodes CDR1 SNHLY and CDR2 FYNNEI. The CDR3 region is CASSAENEQFF. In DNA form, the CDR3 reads TGTGCCAGCAGTGCGGAGAATGAGCAGTTCTTC. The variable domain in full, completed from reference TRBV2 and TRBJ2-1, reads EPEVTQTPSHQVTQMGQEVILRCVPISNHLYFYWYRQILGQKVEFLVSFYNNEISEKSEIFDDQFSVERPDGSNFTLKIRSTKLEDSAMYFCASSAENEQFFGPGTRLTVL.

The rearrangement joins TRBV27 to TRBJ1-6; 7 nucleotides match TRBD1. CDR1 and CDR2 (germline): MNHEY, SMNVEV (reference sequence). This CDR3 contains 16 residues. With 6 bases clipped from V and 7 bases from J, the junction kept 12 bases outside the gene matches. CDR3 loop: CASSKFFYRGNSPLHF. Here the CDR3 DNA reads TGTGCCAGCAGCAAGTTCTTTTACAGGGGAAATTCACCCCTCCACTTT.

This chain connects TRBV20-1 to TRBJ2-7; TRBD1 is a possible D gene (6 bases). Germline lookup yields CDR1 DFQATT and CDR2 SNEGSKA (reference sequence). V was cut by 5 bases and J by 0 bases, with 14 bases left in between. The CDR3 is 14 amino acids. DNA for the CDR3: TGCAGTGCTTCGGGACAAACTTTCTCCTACGAGCAGTACTTC. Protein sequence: CSASGQTFSYEQYF.

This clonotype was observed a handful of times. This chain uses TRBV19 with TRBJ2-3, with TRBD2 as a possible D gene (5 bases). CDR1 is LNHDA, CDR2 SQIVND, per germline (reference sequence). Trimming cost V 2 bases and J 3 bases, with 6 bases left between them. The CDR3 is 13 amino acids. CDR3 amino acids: CASSILATDTQYF. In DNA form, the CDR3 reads TGTGCCAGTAGTATACTAGCTACAGATACGCAGTATTTT.